This entry lists 18 T cell receptor beta chains sequenced from one sample in a study of blood T cell repertoires in COVID-19. The repertoire was sequenced with immunoSEQ multiplex PCR; TCRdb's copy has only in-frame clones and lacks some. Altogether some 45,000 clones are present, 92% being singletons, with the ten largest covering 9.2%. Sequenced input: peripheral blood. The receptors derive from a man over 45 with active COVID-19.

The chain carries TRBV2 and TRBJ2-1; 15 bases align to TRBD2. The ends lost 2 bases at V and 12 bases at J; junction bases unmatched: 2. CDR3 length equals 14 residues. The germline V gene encodes CDR1 SNHLY and CDR2 FYNNEI. The CDR3: CASSETGLAGGQFF. DNA for the CDR3: TGTGCCAGCAGTGAAACGGGACTAGCGGGAGGGCAGTTCTTC.

V and J are TRBV19 and TRBJ1-3; 10 bases line up with TRBD1. This CDR3 has 18 amino acids. V was clipped by 6 bases and J by 0 bases; unmatched bases: 11. Germline V gives CDR1 LNHDA, CDR2 SQIVND (reference sequence). The CDR3 protein is CASSQIDRGRFSGNTIYF. CDR3 sequence (DNA): TGTGCCAGTAGCCAAATTGACAGGGGGCGATTCTCTGGAAACACCATATATTTT.

As to this clone: Distinct nucleotide sequences in the sample also encode this CDR3. V and J are TRBV19 and TRBJ2-1; 9 positions match TRBD2. This CDR3 spans 15 amino acids. Germline V gives CDR1 LNHDA, CDR2 SQIVND (reference sequence). J lost 1 base, V lost 6 bases, and 4 bases had no gene match. The CDR3 here is CASRTSGPSYNEQFF. As DNA, the CDR3 is TGTGCCAGTAGAACTAGCGGGCCATCCTACAATGAGCAGTTCTTC.

The V call is TRBV5-1, the J call TRBJ1-6, with D uncertain. Germline values: CDR1 SGHRS, CDR2 YFSETQ. V was pared by 7 bases and J by 8 bases, with 22 bases between. The CDR3 is 16 amino acids. The CDR3 protein is CASGSLREKIDSPLHF. The CDR3 nucleotides are TGCGCCAGCGGCTCCCTCCGGGAAAAGATTGATTCACCCCTCCACTTT.

The chain joins TRBV11-3 to TRBJ2-1; D is possibly TRBD1 (6 bases). Trimming took 5 bases from V and 2 from J, leaving 13 bases between them. The CDR3 runs to 15 residues. Germline V gives CDR1 SGHNT, CDR2 YENEEA. Here the CDR3 DNA reads TGTGCCAGCAGCAAGACAGGTAAACCCTACAATGAGCAGTTCTTC. This translates into CASSKTGKPYNEQFF.

This clone was seen a few times. The genes are TRBV6-2 or TRBV6-3 and TRBJ1-5; possible D gene TRBD1, 5 bases. Deletions cut 2 bases from V and 0 bases from J, with 5 bases between. CDR1 and CDR2 (germline): MNHEY, SVGEGT. This CDR3 spans 14 amino acids. The CDR3 bases are TGTGCCAGCAGTTACGGACATAGCAATCAGCCCCAGCATTTT. Its translation: CASSYGHSNQPQHF.

CDR3: CAWRLAGAQTGELFF. The CDR3 coding sequence is TGTGCCTGGAGACTAGCGGGAGCGCAGACCGGGGAGCTGTTTTTT. This chain uses TRBV30 with TRBJ2-2, with 11 positions matching TRBD2. Germline V lookup: CDR1 GTSNPN, CDR2 SVGIG (reference sequence). This CDR3 comprises 15 residues. Trimming at V came to 3 bases and at J to 5 bases, leaving 5 bases not matched to a gene. Full variable domain (outside the CDR3, taken from reference TRBV30 and TRBJ2-2): SQTIHQWPATLVQPVGSPLSLECTVEGTSNPNLYWYRQAAGRGLQLLFYSVGIGQISSEVPQNLSASRPQDRQFILSSKKLLLSDSGFYLCAWRLAGAQTGELFFGEGSRLTVL.

The rearrangement uses TRBV5-4 and TRBJ2-3, with D tentatively TRBD2 (6 bases). Germline V gives CDR1 SGHNT, CDR2 YYREEE (reference sequence). This CDR3 is 13 amino acids long. V was shortened by 4 bases and J by 0 bases, with 6 bases between the two germline ends. The CDR3 DNA reads TGTGCCAGCAGCGGGGGGAGCACAGATACGCAGTATTTT. Translation: CASSGGSTDTQYF.

The chain combines TRBV5-1 with TRBJ2-1; TRBD2 aligns across 12 bases. CDR1 SGHRS and CDR2 YFSETQ come from the germline V gene. The trim removed 5 bases at V and 8 bases at J, leaving 8 bases unmatched. This CDR3 is 15 amino acids long. For the CDR3, the DNA is TGCGCCAGCAGTAGGACTAGCGGGATTTCGGATGAGCAGTTCTTC. It specifies CASSRTSGISDEQFF.

The rearrangement joins TRBV18 to TRBJ2-7, with TRBD1 identical over 10 bases. CDR3 length: 14 residues. In germline, CDR1 is KGHSH, CDR2 LQKENI. Trimming at V came to 2 bases and at J to 2 bases, leaving 0 bases not matched to a gene. DNA of the CDR3: TGTGCCAGCTCACCAGGGACAGGGGCCTACGAGCAGTACTTC. Translating it yields CASSPGTGAYEQYF.

V and J are TRBV5-4 and TRBJ2-1, with 9 bases aligning to TRBD1. CDR1 and CDR2 from the germline V gene are SGHNT and YYREEE (reference sequence). After removal of 1 base from V and 6 bases from J, the junction contained 5 bases not matched to a gene. The CDR3 is 15 amino acids. CDR3 region: CASSLIQGAGNEQFF. The CDR3 DNA reads TGTGCCAGCAGCTTGATACAGGGGGCGGGCAATGAGCAGTTCTTC.

The genes are TRBV28 and TRBJ1-6; tentatively, D is TRBD1 (6 bases). The V gene lost 5 bases and the J gene lost 7 bases, with 9 bases spanning the gap. The CDR3 contains 13 residues. Germline values: CDR1 MDHEN, CDR2 SYDVKM. The CDR3 loop reads CASSGGANSPLHF. The CDR3 DNA reads TGTGCCAGCAGTGGGGGGGCGAATTCACCCCTCCACTTT.

J is TRBJ1-4 and V is TRBV5-1; tentative D call: TRBD1 (5 bases). The CDR3 is 13 amino acids. V was shortened by 2 bases and J by 14 bases, with 16 bases between the two germline ends. The germline V gene encodes CDR1 SGHRS and CDR2 YFSETQ. CDR3 loop: CASSFLGTGRLFF. CDR3 nucleotides: TGCGCCAGCAGCTTTTTGGGGACCGGGAGGCTGTTTTTT. Drawing the rest from reference TRBV5-1 and TRBJ1-4, the complete variable domain is KAGVTQTPRYLIKTRGQQVTLSCSPISGHRSVSWYQQTPGQGLQFLFEYFSETQRNKGNFPGRFSGRQFSNSRSEMNVSTLELGDSALYLCASSFLGTGRLFFGSGTQLSVL.

The chain joins TRBV27 to TRBJ2-2, with no clear D. The V and J ends lost 8 bases and 6 bases respectively, with 7 bases between them. Germline V gene data show CDR1 as MNHEY and CDR2 as SMNVEV (reference sequence). This CDR3 has 11 residues. The chain's CDR3 is CASPKSGELFF. DNA for the CDR3: TGTGCCAGCCCTAAATCCGGGGAGCTGTTTTTT.

This clone was recorded once. This chain uses TRBV5-1 with TRBJ2-3; D unresolved. This CDR3 spans 16 amino acids. Looked up from germline, CDR1 is SGHRS and CDR2 is YFSETQ. V shed 0 bases and J shed 4 bases, with 15 bases lying between them. This CDR3 is CASSLEVGRGADTQYF. CDR3 bases: TGCGCCAGCAGCTTGGAAGTGGGTAGAGGAGCAGATACGCAGTATTTT.

This clone was detected only a few times. V usage is TRBV28 and J usage is TRBJ2-3; TRBD1 aligns across 8 bases. Germline CDR1 and CDR2: MDHEN and SYDVKM. V was pared by 1 base and J by 1 base, with 1 base of the junction left unmatched. The CDR3 contains 15 residues. The CDR3 DNA follows: TGTGCCAGCAGTTTATTGACAGGGGGCACAGATACGCAGTATTTT. Protein sequence: CASSLLTGGTDTQYF. The whole variable domain, remainder taken from reference TRBV28 and TRBJ2-3, is DVKVTQSSRYLVKRTGEKVFLECVQDMDHENMFWYRQDPGLGLRLIYFSYDVKMKEKGDIPEGYSVSREKKERFSLILESASTNQTSMYLCASSLLTGGTDTQYFGPGTRLTVL.

CDR3 region: CASSMADRRNEKLFF. CDR3 coding DNA: TGTGCCAGTAGTATGGCCGACAGGAGGAATGAAAAACTGTTTTTT. The genes are TRBV19 and TRBJ1-4; D might be TRBD1 (6 bases). This CDR3 is 15 amino acids long. V was trimmed by 3 bases and J by 5 bases, leaving 13 bases between them. In germline, CDR1 is LNHDA, CDR2 SQIVND (reference sequence).

This chain uses TRBV19 with TRBJ1-6; TRBD1 aligns across 7 bases. The V segment lost 5 bases and the J segment 6 bases; nucleotides outside the gene matches: 7. The CDR3 has 15 residues. Per germline, CDR1 LNHDA and CDR2 SQIVND (reference sequence). CDR3 nucleotide sequence: TGTGCCAGTAGTCCCGGACAGGCGCCTAATTCACCCCTCCACTTT. As protein: CASSPGQAPNSPLHF. Full variable domain (remainder filled in from reference TRBV19 and TRBJ1-6): DGGITQSPKYLFRKEGQNVTLSCEQNLNHDAMYWYRQDPGQGLRLIYYSQIVNDFQKGDIAEGYSVSREKKESFPLTVTSAQKNPTAFYLCASSPGQAPNSPLHFGNGTRLTVT.